This is a list of T cell receptor beta chains from one sample in a study of T cell clonotyping in hematopoietic cell transplantation. Repertoires were generated with immunoSEQ multiplex PCR, while TCRdb's copy carries only in-frame clones and drops some. This table has 35,000 to 50,000 clones, approximately 95% appearing once. The specimen sequenced was peripheral blood mononuclear cells. These receptors all stem from a man aged 25 to 40 in good health. Some clones in this sample may be carry-over from other donors' samples. CDR3s include the opening cysteine and the closing phenylalanine or tryptophan. Fields, in order: CDR3 length, J gene, V gene, D gene, clone size, CDR3 DNA, CDR3 protein. A D gene is named only where the DNA matches it firmly. The listing skips clone size in some rows; elsewhere it reads once, few, many or a size class.

>11|TRBJ1-4|TRBV6-1|NA|NA
TGTGCCAGCAGTTACGGGCCCGATGGGTTTTTT
CASSYGPDGFF
>14|TRBJ1-1|TRBV6-5|TRBD1|NA
TGTGCCAGCGGAGTGGGACAGATGTACACTGAAGCTTTCTTT
CASGVGQMYTEAFF
>15|TRBJ2-7|TRBV27|TRBD2|NA
TGTGCCAGCAGTTCCTCTTCGACTAGCGGGAACGAGCAGTACTTC
CASSSSSTSGNEQYF
>14|TRBJ1-5|TRBV10-3|NA|NA
TGTGCCATCAGGGACGGGGGGCCAAACACACCCCAGCATTTT
CAIRDGGPNTPQHF
>15|TRBJ1-2|TRBV6-5|NA|NA
TGTGCCAGCAGCAGGGGCAGGGCGTCTAACTATGGCTACACCTTC
CASSRGRASNYGYTF
>14|TRBJ1-5|TRBV10-2|TRBD1|NA
TGCGCCAGCAATAACAGGGGAATGGGTCAGCCCCAGCATTTT
CASNNRGMGQPQHF
>15|TRBJ1-5|TRBV4-1|NA|NA
TGCGCCAGCAGCCACCCAGACAGGAGAAATCAGCCCCAGCATTTT
CASSHPDRRNQPQHF
>14|TRBJ2-7|TRBV11-2|NA|NA
TGTGCCAGCAGCTTAGGTCGGGGACCTTACGAGCAGTACTTC
CASSLGRGPYEQYF
>14|TRBJ1-4|TRBV13|NA|NA
TGTGCCAGCAGCTCCCAGGGAGGTGGTGAAAAACTGTTTTTT
CASSSQGGGEKLFF
>17|TRBJ1-3|TRBV7-2|TRBD1|NA
TGTGCCAGCAGCTTTCCTACCCAGGGGGGTCGGGGAAACACCATATATTTT
CASSFPTQGGRGNTIYF
>14|TRBJ1-2|TRBV7-3|NA|NA
TGTGCCAGCAGCTTAGGCACAGCGAAATATGGCTACACCTTC
CASSLGTAKYGYTF
>13|TRBJ1-2|TRBV14|NA|NA
TGTGCCAGCAGCCTACAAAAGGGGGGAAGATCTCTCTTC
CASSLQKGGRSLF
>14|TRBJ2-3|TRBV10-3|NA|NA
TGTGCCATCAGTGAGGTACAGGGAACAGATACGCAGTATTTT
CAISEVQGTDTQYF
>14|TRBJ1-1|TRBV4-1|NA|few
TGCGCCAGCAGCCAACCAGTCATCAACACTGAAGCTTTCTTT
CASSQPVINTEAFF
>13|TRBJ2-3|TRBV11-3|NA|NA
TGTGCCAGCAGCTCCCGGCGGGCAGATACGCAGTATTTT
CASSSRRADTQYF
>17|TRBJ1-5|TRBV19|NA|NA
TGTGCCAGTAGTATATCTCCGTGGAGACAGCTCAATCAGCCCCAGCATTTT
CASSISPWRQLNQPQHF
>13|TRBJ2-7|TRBV5-4|TRBD1|NA
TGTGCCAGCAGCCTCAGGGGGTACGACGAGCAGTACTTC
CASSLRGYDEQYF
>11|TRBJ2-3|TRBV10-1|NA|NA
TGCGCCAGTGGGGAGGCAGATACGCAGTATTTT
CASGEADTQYF
>15|TRBJ2-7|TRBV2|NA|NA
TGTGCCAGCAGTGGCGGCGGCAGGGAATACTACGAGCAGTACTTC
CASSGGGREYYEQYF
>13|TRBJ1-1|TRBV28|NA|NA
TGTGCCAGCAGTTTACCCTTGAGTCGCCCAGCTTTCTTT
CASSLPLSRPAFF
>16|TRBJ2-7|TRBV5-6|TRBD1|NA
TGTGCCAGCAGCTTGGGGTGGACAGGAAGATCCTACGAGCAGTACTTC
CASSLGWTGRSYEQYF
>15|TRBJ2-2|TRBV11-2|TRBD1|NA
TGTGCCAGCAGCGCCATCAGGGGGTTGGCCGGGGAGCTGTTTTTT
CASSAIRGLAGELFF
>15|TRBJ1-3|TRBV7-2|NA|NA
TGTGCCAGCAGCTTAGTCAGGGAGTCTGGAAACACCATATATTTT
CASSLVRESGNTIYF
>13|TRBJ1-2|TRBV11-3|NA|once
TGTGCCAGCAGCTCGACAGGAGGAGAACGCTACACCTTC
CASSSTGGERYTF
>14|TRBJ2-7|TRBV7-2|TRBD1|NA
TGTGCCAGCAGCTTTACAGGGGCAGCCGTCGAGCAGTACTTC
CASSFTGAAVEQYF
>16|TRBJ2-3|TRBV27|TRBD1|NA
TGTGCCAGCAGGCAGGGGGCAGGTTTCAGGGCAGATACGCAGTATTTT
CASRQGAGFRADTQYF
>12|TRBJ2-5|TRBV30|NA|NA
TGTGCCTGGAGTCTGGGAACAGAGACCCAGTACTTC
CAWSLGTETQYF
>15|TRBJ2-1|TRBV30|TRBD2|once
TGTGCCTGGAGTGTGGGGACTAGCGGGAGTGGTGAGCAGTTCTTC
CAWSVGTSGSGEQFF
>17|TRBJ1-1|TRBV21-1|NA|NA
TGTGCCAGCATCCCAAAGGACAGGGGGCGGGAGGGCACTGAAGCTTTCTTT
CASIPKDRGREGTEAFF
>15|TRBJ1-2|TRBV30|TRBD1|NA
TGTGCCTGGAGTGTACGGGGACAGGGACCTTCTGGCTACACCTTC
CAWSVRGQGPSGYTF
>17|TRBJ2-2|TRBV7-3|TRBD2|NA
TGTGCCAGCAGCTTAACTGGGACTAGCGGGATAACCGGGGAGCTGTTTTTT
CASSLTGTSGITGELFF
>14|TRBJ2-7|TRBV2|TRBD1|once
TGTGCCAGCACGTCAGGGGGAAGCTCCTACGAGCAGTACTTC
CASTSGGSSYEQYF
>15|TRBJ2-1|TRBV7-8|TRBD2|NA
TGTGCCAGCAGCTTAATAGCGGGGCTCCACAATGAGCAGTTCTTC
CASSLIAGLHNEQFF
>14|TRBJ2-7|TRBV6-6|TRBD2|NA
TGTGCCAGCATGCCAGCGGGACCCTCCTACGAGCAGTACTTC
CASMPAGPSYEQYF
>16|TRBJ2-7|TRBV4-1|TRBD2|NA
TGCGCCAGCAGCCATTTATTAGCGGGAGGGGGATACGAGCAGTACTTC
CASSHLLAGGGYEQYF
>16|TRBJ1-1|TRBV4-2|NA|NA
TGTGCCAGCAGCCAAGATCTCCTTCGACCCCCTAGGGAAGCTTTCTTT
CASSQDLLRPPREAFF
>11|TRBJ1-6|TRBV20-1|TRBD1|once
TGCAGTGCTAGGGGGAGACAGGGGGAAGACTTT
CSARGRQGEDF
>14|TRBJ2-5|TRBV6-1|NA|NA
TGTGCCAGCAGGCCGATCAAGGTACAAGAGACCCAGTACTTC
CASRPIKVQETQYF
>16|TRBJ2-5|TRBV5-1|TRBD1|NA
TGCGCCAGCAGCCCCGGACAGGGCGAAAAGGGGGAGACCCAGTACTTC
CASSPGQGEKGETQYF
>18|TRBJ2-6|TRBV19|TRBD2|NA
TGTGCCAGTAGTGGCTTAGCGGGGGGGCTATCTGGGGCCAACGTCCTGACTTTC
CASSGLAGGLSGANVLTF
>16|TRBJ1-1|TRBV15|TRBD1|NA
TGTGCCACCAGCAGAAAGAGACAGGGAGGGAACACTGAAGCTTTCTTT
CATSRKRQGGNTEAFF
>13|TRBJ2-7|TRBV25-1|TRBD1|NA
TGTGCCAGCACAGAAACAGGGGCCTACGAGCAGTACTTC
CASTETGAYEQYF
>14|TRBJ2-5|TRBV6-5|NA|NA
TGTGCCAGCCTTTCGACAGGGACTTTAGAGACCCAGTACTTC
CASLSTGTLETQYF
>14|TRBJ2-3|TRBV4-1|NA|NA
TGCGCCAGCAGCCTAGGGGGATTCACAGATACGCAGTATTTT
CASSLGGFTDTQYF
>12|TRBJ2-1|TRBV6-5|NA|NA
TGTGCCAGCAGTTACTCATGGGATGAGCAGTTCTTC
CASSYSWDEQFF
>14|TRBJ2-1|TRBV4-3|TRBD1|NA
TGCGCCAGCAGCCCCAGACAGGGTTTGTATGAGCAGTTCTTC
CASSPRQGLYEQFF
>13|TRBJ1-2|TRBV11-2|NA|NA
TGTGCCAGCAGCTTAGACGCCCTGCGGGGCTACACCTTC
CASSLDALRGYTF
>16|TRBJ2-1|TRBV30|NA|NA
TGTGCCTGGAGTGATCCTAGCTTCTTCGGCTACAATGAGCAGTTCTTC
CAWSDPSFFGYNEQFF
>14|TRBJ2-2|TRBV14|NA|NA
TGTGCCAGCAGCCAAGCGGTCGCGACCGGGGAGCTGTTTTTT
CASSQAVATGELFF
>12|TRBJ2-2|TRBV7-6|NA|NA
TGTGCCAGCAAACCAAGCACCGGGGAGCTGTTTTTT
CASKPSTGELFF
>15|TRBJ2-5|TRBV21-1|NA|NA
TGTGCCAGCAGCAAAGGGGACAGGGTGAATGAGACCCAGTACTTC
CASSKGDRVNETQYF
>20|TRBJ1-2|TRBV19|TRBD1|NA
TGTGCCAGTAGTATTAGACGGGGGACCGGGACAGGGGGCTCGAACTATGGCTACACCTTC
CASSIRRGTGTGGSNYGYTF
>16|TRBJ2-2|TRBV11-2|NA|NA
TGTGCCAGCAGCTTAGAAGGCGGGATCCGGACCGGGGAGCTGTTTTTT
CASSLEGGIRTGELFF
>13|TRBJ1-5|TRBV27|NA|NA
TGTGCCAGCAGTTTGAGGGCCTATCAGCCCCAGCATTTT
CASSLRAYQPQHF
>23|TRBJ2-5|TRBV29-1|TRBD2|NA
TGCAGCGTTGAGGGCCGTTTAGGCCCGACTGGAAGCGGGAGGCCCGCTGGGGAAGAGACCCAGTACTTC
CSVEGRLGPTGSGRPAGEETQYF
>14|TRBJ1-1|TRBV11-1|NA|NA
TGTGCCAGCAGCGCCAGGGCCGGGGTCTCTGAAGCTTTCTTT
CASSARAGVSEAFF